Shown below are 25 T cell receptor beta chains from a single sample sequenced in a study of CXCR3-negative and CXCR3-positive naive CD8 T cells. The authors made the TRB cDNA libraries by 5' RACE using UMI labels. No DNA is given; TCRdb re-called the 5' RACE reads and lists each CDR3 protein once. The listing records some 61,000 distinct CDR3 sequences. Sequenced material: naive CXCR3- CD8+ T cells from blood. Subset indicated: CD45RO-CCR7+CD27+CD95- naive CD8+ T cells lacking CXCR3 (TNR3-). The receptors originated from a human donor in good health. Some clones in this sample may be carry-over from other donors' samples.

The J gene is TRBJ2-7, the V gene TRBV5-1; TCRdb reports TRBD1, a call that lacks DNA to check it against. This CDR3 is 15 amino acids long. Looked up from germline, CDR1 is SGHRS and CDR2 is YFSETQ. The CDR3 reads CASSSPGTHYPEQYF.

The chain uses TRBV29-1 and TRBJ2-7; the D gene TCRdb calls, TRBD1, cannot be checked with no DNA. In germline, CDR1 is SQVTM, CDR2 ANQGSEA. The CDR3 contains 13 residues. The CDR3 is CSVLGDREYEQYF.

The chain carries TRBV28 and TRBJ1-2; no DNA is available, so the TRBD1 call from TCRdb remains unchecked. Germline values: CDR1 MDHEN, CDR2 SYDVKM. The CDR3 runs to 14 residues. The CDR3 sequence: CASRPTGEINGYTF.

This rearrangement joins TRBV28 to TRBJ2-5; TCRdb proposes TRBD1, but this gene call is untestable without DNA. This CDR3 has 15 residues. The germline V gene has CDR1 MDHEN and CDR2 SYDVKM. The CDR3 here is CASSFRTGRSETQYF.

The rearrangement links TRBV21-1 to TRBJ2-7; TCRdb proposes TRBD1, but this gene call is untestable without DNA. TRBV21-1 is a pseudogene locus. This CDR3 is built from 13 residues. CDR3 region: CASSKGRGVEQYF.

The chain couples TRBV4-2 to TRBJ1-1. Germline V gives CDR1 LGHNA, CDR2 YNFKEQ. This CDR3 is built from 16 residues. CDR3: CASSQDGGRENTEAFF.

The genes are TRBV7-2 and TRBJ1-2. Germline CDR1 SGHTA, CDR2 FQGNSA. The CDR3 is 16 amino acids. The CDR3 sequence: CASSLVGRQGSDGYTF.

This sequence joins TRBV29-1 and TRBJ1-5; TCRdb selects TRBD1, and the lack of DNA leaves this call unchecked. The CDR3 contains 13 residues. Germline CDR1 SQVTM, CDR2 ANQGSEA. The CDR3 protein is CSARTGSNQPQHF.

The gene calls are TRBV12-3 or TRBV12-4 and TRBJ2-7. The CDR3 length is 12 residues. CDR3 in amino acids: CASSVTSYEQYF.

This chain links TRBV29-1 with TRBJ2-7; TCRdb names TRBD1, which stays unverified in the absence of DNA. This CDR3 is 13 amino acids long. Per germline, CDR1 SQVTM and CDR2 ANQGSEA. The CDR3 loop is CSGVGGDLLEQYF.

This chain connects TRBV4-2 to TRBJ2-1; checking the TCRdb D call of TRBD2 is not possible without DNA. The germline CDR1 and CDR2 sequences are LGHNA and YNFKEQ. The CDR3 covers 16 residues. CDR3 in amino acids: CASSQDDTSGGNEQFF.

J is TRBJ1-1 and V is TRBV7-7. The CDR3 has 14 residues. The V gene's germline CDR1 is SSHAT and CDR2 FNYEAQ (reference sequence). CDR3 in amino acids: CASSLGPGLTEAFF.

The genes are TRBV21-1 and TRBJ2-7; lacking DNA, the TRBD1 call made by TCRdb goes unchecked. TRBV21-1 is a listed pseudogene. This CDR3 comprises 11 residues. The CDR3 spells CASSVRVQRYF.

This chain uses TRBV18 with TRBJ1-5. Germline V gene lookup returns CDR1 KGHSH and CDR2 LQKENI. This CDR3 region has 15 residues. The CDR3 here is CASSLTGGSGQPQHF.

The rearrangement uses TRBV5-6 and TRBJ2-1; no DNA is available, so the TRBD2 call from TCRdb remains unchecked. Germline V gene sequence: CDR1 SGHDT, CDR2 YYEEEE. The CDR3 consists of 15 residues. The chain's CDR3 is CASSYGTSGTNEQFF.

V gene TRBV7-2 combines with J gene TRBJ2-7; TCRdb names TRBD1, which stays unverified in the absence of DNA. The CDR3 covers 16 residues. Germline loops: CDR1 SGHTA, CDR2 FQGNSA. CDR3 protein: CASSLRPGQGRGEQYF.

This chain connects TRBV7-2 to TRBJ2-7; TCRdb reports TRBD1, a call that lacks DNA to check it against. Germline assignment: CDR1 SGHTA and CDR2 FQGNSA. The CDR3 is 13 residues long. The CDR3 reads CASSSLSGYEQYF.

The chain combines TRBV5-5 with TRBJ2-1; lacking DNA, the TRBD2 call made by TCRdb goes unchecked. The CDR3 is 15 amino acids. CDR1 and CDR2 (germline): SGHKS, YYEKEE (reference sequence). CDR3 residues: CASSFAGQRVNEQFF. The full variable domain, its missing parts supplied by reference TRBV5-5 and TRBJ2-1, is DAGVTQSPTHLIKTRGQQVTLRCSPISGHKSVSWYQQVLGQGPQFIFQYYEKEERGRGNFPDRFSARQFPNYSSELNVNALLLGDSALYLCASSFAGQRVNEQFFGPGTRLTVL.

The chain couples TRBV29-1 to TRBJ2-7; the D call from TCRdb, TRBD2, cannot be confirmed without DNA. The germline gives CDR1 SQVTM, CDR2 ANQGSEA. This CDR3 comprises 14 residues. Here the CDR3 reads CSVEDSRATYEQYF.

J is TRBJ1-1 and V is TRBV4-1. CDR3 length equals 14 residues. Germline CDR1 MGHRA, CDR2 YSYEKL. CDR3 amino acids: CASSQDSLGTEAFF.

The CDR3 loop reads CASSISAGVRGDEQFF. The chain has TRBV19 and TRBJ2-1; with no DNA, the TCRdb D assignment of TRBD2 cannot be verified. The germline V gene has CDR1 LNHDA and CDR2 SQIVND (reference sequence). The CDR3 contains 16 residues.

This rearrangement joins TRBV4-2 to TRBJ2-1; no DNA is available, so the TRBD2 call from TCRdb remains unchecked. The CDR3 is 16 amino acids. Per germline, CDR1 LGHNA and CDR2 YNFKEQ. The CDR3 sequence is CASSLSTSGTSDEQFF.

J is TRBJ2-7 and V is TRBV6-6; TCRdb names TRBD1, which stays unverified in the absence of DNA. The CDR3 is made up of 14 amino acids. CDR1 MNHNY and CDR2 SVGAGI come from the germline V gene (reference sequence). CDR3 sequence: CASSPPSPAYEQYF.

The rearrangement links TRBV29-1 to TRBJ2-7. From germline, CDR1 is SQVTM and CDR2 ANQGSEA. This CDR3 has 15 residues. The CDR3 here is CSVEDGQQGPYEQYF.

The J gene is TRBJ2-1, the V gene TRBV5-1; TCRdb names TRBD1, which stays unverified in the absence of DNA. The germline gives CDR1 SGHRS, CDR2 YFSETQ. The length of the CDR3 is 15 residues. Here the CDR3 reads CASSHPLARHNEQFF.